This record concerns one TCR beta chain sequence. The antigen is unknown. These data originate in a study of cytomegalovirus exposure and HLA in healthy donors. Overall study context: The same platform as the roughly 630 first-cohort repertoires was used for the 90 to 150 validation repertoires, a later analysis reported.

TCRdb's copy holds only in-frame clones and misses some; the assay was immunoSEQ multiplex PCR. The table shows some 140,000 clones, with approximately 84% occurring only once. The V segment lost 6 bases and the J segment 5 bases; nucleotides outside the gene matches: 9. The CDR3 covers 15 residues. CDR1 MGHRA and CDR2 YSYEKL come from the germline V gene. Overall study results and limits: Through in vitro validation, three CMV-associated chains were shown to be specific for CMV antigens. It was found in a later analysis that first-cohort TCR clusters tended to co-occur in the 120 validation repertoires. Cytomegalovirus status, reportedly, was diagnosed with high specificity and sensitivity by the classifier.

Sequenced input: PBMCs. This chain joins TRBV4-1 and TRBJ2-4; 8 positions match TRBD1. This sequence was found in a man aged 30 to 45 in good health and CMV-seropositive. CDR3 nucleotide sequence: TGCGCCAGCAGTCCATGGACAGGGAGTGAAAACATTCAGTACTTC. The encoded protein is CASSPWTGSENIQYF.